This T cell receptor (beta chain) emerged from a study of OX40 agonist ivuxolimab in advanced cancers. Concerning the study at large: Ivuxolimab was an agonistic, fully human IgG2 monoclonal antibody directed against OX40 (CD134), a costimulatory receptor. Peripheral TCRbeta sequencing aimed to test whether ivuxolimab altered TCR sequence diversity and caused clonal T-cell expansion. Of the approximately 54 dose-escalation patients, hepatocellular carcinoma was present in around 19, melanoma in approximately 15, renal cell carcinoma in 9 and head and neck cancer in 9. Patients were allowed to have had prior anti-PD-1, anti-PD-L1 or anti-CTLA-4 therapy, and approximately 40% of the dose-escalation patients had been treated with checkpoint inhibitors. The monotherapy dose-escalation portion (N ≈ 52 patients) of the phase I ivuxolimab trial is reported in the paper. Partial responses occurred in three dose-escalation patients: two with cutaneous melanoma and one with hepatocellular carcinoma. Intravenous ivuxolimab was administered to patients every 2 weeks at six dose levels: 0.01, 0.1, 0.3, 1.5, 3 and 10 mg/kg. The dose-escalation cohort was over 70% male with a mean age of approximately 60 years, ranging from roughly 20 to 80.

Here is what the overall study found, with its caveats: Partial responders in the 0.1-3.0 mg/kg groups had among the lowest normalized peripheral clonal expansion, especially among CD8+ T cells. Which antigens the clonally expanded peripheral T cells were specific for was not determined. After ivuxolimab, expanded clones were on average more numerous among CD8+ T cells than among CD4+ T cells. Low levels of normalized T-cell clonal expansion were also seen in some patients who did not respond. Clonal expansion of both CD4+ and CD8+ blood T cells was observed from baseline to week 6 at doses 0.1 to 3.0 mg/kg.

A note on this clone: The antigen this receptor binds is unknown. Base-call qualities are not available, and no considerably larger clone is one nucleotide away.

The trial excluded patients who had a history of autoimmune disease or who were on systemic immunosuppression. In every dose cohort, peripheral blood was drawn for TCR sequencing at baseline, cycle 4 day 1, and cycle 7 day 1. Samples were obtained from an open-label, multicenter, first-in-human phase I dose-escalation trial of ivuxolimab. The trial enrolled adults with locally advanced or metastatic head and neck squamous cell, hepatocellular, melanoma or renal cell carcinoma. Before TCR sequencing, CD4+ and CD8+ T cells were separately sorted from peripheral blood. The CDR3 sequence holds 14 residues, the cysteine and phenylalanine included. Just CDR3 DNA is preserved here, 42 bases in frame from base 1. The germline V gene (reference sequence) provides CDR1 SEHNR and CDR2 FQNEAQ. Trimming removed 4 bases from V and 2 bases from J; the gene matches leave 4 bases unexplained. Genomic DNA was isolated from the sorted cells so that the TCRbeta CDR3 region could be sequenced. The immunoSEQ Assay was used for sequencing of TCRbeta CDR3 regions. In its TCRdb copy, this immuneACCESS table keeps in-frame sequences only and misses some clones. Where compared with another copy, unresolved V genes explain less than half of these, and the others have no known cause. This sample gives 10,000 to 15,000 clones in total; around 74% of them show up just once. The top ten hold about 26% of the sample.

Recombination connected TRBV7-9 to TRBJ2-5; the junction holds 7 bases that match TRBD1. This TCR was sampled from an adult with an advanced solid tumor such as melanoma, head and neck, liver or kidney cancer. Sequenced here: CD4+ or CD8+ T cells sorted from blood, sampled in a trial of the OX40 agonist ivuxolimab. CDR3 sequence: CASSSGQTQETQYF. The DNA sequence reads TGTGCCAGCAGCTCGGGACAGACTCAAGAGACCCAGTACTTC.